These 14 T cell receptor beta chains came from one sample sequenced in a study of blood T cell repertoires in COVID-19. Here immunoSEQ multiplex PCR was the method, and the copy in TCRdb shows in-frame clones only, minus some. The table shows under 200,000 clones, with about 80% occurring only once. The sample consisted of PBMCs or T cells enriched from blood (not recorded which). Source of these receptors: an older woman with acute COVID-19.

The chain recombines TRBV5-1 with TRBJ2-1, with D tentatively TRBD2 (7 bases). V was trimmed by 6 bases and J by 7 bases, leaving 20 bases between them. Germline-derived CDR1 and CDR2 are SGHRS and YFSETQ. The CDR3 has 15 amino acids. The CDR3 sequence is CASTRGAGAENEQFF. The CDR3 nucleotides are TGCGCCAGCACACGGGGGGCGGGAGCCGAGAATGAGCAGTTCTTC.

The chain couples TRBV9 to TRBJ1-3; D remains unclear. The ends were cut back, 3 bases at V and 0 bases at J, with 10 bases in the middle. The CDR3 length is 15 residues. Germline V gives CDR1 SGDLS, CDR2 YYNGEE. CDR3 nucleotide sequence: TGTGCCAGCAGCGAGGCCGGACTCTCTGGAAACACCATATATTTT. It specifies CASSEAGLSGNTIYF.

The rearrangement joins TRBV11-2 to TRBJ1-1; D remains ambiguous. Germline CDR1 is SGHAT and CDR2 is FQNNGV. Trimming took off 2 bases at V and 2 bases at J, with 12 bases between the two ends. The CDR3 has 15 residues. CDR3 region: CASSLFREDNTEAFF. CDR3 in DNA: TGTGCCAGCAGCTTATTCCGGGAGGACAACACTGAAGCTTTCTTT.

For the CDR3, the DNA is TGTGCCAGCAAACAAGAAAAGGCGGGGGATGGCTACACCTTC. It translates to CASKQEKAGDGYTF. The chain links TRBV4-2 to TRBJ1-2; possible D gene TRBD1, 5 bases. The CDR3 sequence is 14 residues long. The germline V gene has CDR1 LGHNA and CDR2 YNFKEQ. V lost 7 bases to trimming and J lost 6 bases, with 18 bases between them.

DNA of the CDR3: TGTGCCAGCAGCCAAGAAGGAGGTTTTACTGAAGCTTTCTTT. Encoded protein: CASSQEGGFTEAFF. The J gene is TRBJ1-1, the V gene TRBV3-1 (or the pseudogene TRBV3-2); D call uncertain. Germline loops: CDR1 LGHDT, CDR2 YNNKEL (reference sequence). The CDR3 is 14 residues long. The V gene lost 0 bases and the J gene lost 5 bases, with 10 bases spanning the gap.

The CDR3 coding sequence is TGCGCCAGCAGCTTGCTCTCCTCTAATGAAAAACTGTTTTTT. Its translation: CASSLLSSNEKLFF. This chain joins TRBV5-1 and TRBJ1-4; D gene ambiguous. This CDR3 has 14 amino acids. Per germline, CDR1 SGHRS and CDR2 YFSETQ. V was clipped by 1 base and J by 3 bases, with 7 bases between them.

This chain uses TRBV7-2 with TRBJ2-2; D is perhaps TRBD2 (5 bases). Trimming shortened V by 4 bases and J by 4 bases, and 10 bases separated the two germline ends. CDR1 and CDR2 from the germline V gene are SGHTA and FQGNSA. The CDR3 has 14 residues. The CDR3 region is CASSSGLLTGELFF. The CDR3 DNA sequence: TGTGCCAGCAGCTCCGGACTCCTCACCGGGGAGCTGTTTTTT.

This sequence joins TRBV7-9 and TRBJ2-5; 9 bases are shared with TRBD2. This CDR3 is built from 16 residues. V dropped 2 bases and J dropped 1; count of bases not matched to a gene: 5. Per the germline V gene, CDR1 is SEHNR and CDR2 is FQNEAQ (reference sequence). CDR3 coding DNA: TGTGCCAGCAGCTTAAGTCTAGCGGGGATCCAAGAGACCCAGTACTTC. This encodes CASSLSLAGIQETQYF.

This chain connects TRBV21-1 to TRBJ2-2; TRBD2 is taken as the D call from the table, unchecked against the DNA. TRBV21-1 is annotated as a pseudogene. The CDR3 spans 14 residues. The CDR3 here is CASPAQGLTGELFF. CDR3 sequence (DNA): TGTGCCAGCCCGGCGCAGGGACTCACCGGGGAGCTGTTTTTT.

V is TRBV2 and J is TRBJ1-1; TRBD1 aligns across 9 bases. Germline CDR1 is SNHLY and CDR2 is FYNNEI. V dropped 6 bases and J dropped 2; count of bases not matched to a gene: 4. The CDR3 spans 14 residues. The CDR3 DNA reads TGTGCCAGCAGATGGGACAGGGTCAACACTGAAGCTTTCTTT. This sequence encodes CASRWDRVNTEAFF. Looking up the rest from reference TRBV2 and TRBJ1-1 gives the full variable domain: EPEVTQTPSHQVTQMGQEVILRCVPISNHLYFYWYRQILGQKVEFLVSFYNNEISEKSEIFDDQFSVERPDGSNFTLKIRSTKLEDSAMYFCASRWDRVNTEAFFGQGTRLTVV.

The V gene is TRBV9, the J gene TRBJ2-7; no clear D gene. The CDR3 is made up of 14 amino acids. Trimming shortened V by 1 base and J by 2 bases, and 10 bases separated the two germline ends. Germline CDR1 is SGDLS and CDR2 is YYNGEE. As DNA, the CDR3 is TGTGCCAGCAGCGTATCCCCCGTTACCTACGAGCAGTACTTC. This encodes CASSVSPVTYEQYF. Filled out from reference TRBV9 and TRBJ2-7, the complete variable domain reads DSGVTQTPKHLITATGQRVTLRCSPRSGDLSVYWYQQSLDQGLQFLIQYYNGEERAKGNILERFSAQQFPDLHSELNLSSLELGDSALYFCASSVSPVTYEQYFGPGTRLTVT.

V and J are TRBV19 and TRBJ1-3; D is ambiguous. CDR3 length equals 15 residues. The germline V gene has CDR1 LNHDA and CDR2 SQIVND (reference sequence). Trimming shortened V by 1 base and J by 0 bases, and 7 bases separated the two germline ends. The CDR3 spells CASSIAATSGNTIYF. CDR3 bases: TGTGCCAGTAGTATAGCAGCGACCTCTGGAAACACCATATATTTT.

The chain links TRBV29-1 to TRBJ1-6; 7 bases agree with TRBD1. The CDR3 covers 13 residues. V shed 6 bases, J shed 7 bases, and the junction held 6 bases outside the gene matches. The germline V gene has CDR1 SQVTM and CDR2 ANQGSEA. CDR3 bases: TGCAGCGTACAGGGGTCCCTCAATTCACCCCTCCACTTT. Amino acid sequence: CSVQGSLNSPLHF.

This clone was counted once. The chain couples TRBV10-3 to TRBJ2-7, with 7 bases matching TRBD1. V gave up 5 bases and J gave up 1 base; unmatched junction bases: 8. In germline, CDR1 is ENHRY, CDR2 SYGVKD. This CDR3 has 15 residues. The CDR3 region has the DNA TGTGCCATCAGTACAGGGGTAGAAGGTTCCTACGAGCAGTACTTC. As protein: CAISTGVEGSYEQYF.